This T cell receptor beta chain was captured by sequencing in a study of CD8 T cells in ankylosing spondylitis. This clonotype was seen only a few times. The antigen is unknown. The germline V gene has CDR1 SGHAT and CDR2 FQNNGV. V was shortened by 5 bases and J by 6 bases, with 11 bases between the two germline ends. The CDR3 sequence is 13 residues long. Study-wide findings and caveats: For ankylosing spondylitis blood, a TCR beta motif of about eight highly homologous variants appeared characteristic. A number of the motif variants had already been described in reactive arthritis synovial fluid and blood.

5'-RACE, quantitative and with molecular barcodes, yielded the TCR beta libraries. Using its own MiXCR run on the 5' RACE reads, TCRdb lists one record per CDR3 protein. The sample has approximately 540,000 distinct CDR3 sequences, 9.5% to 15% seen once; the top ten hold 6.8%. Sample: blood, either unsorted or a sorted T cell fraction (not recorded which). This rearrangement joins TRBV11-2 to TRBJ1-5; no clear D gene. This clonotype was sampled from a male donor with ankylosing spondylitis. The CDR3 loop reads CASSLHGSQPQHF. The DNA for the CDR3 is TGTGCCAGCAGCCTCCACGGCAGTCAGCCCCAGCATTTT. Based on the CDR3 plus reference TRBV11-2 and TRBJ1-5, the full variable domain is EAGVAQSPRYKIIEKRQSVAFWCNPISGHATLYWYQQILGQGPKLLIQFQNNGVVDDSQLPKDRFSAERLKGVDSTLKIQPAKLEDSAVYLCASSLHGSQPQHFGDGTRLSIL.